A single T cell receptor beta chain is shown here with its context. Many counts were recorded for this clonotype. Its antigen is not yet known. One base away there is no much larger clone; base qualities are not given. The germline V gene yields SQVTM for CDR1 and ANQGSEA for CDR2. Germline trimming amounts to 6 bases on V and 0 bases on J, with 7 as the count of junction bases outside the gene matches. Taken from cysteine to phenylalanine, the CDR3 has 14 residues. The only DNA kept is the CDR3, 42 bases in frame from the first base. The time point label on this specimen signifies: 45 to 50 days after influenza vaccine administration. This sample was taken from a study of response to subunit inactivated influenza vaccine listed by TCRdb under 2018. About the investigation overall: The study used deep quantitative T cell receptor repertoire profiling to track responses to a trivalent subunit inactivated influenza vaccine.

Overall results and qualifications from the work: According to the authors, only a limited number of new T cells may be recruited by each seasonal influenza vaccination.

The method behind the library was RT-PCR. Sequenced on an Illumina HiSeq 2500. Through fastp at Q25 and MiXCR, TCRdb rebuilt clones from the public reads, retaining in-frame beta chains. Each CDR3 protein gets just one entry, which takes the most common genes and DNA from the rows behind it. Across this sample there are around 480,000 distinct CDR3 sequences, with 9.5% to 12% seen only once. The top ten clones comprise 12% of the sample. This receptor was identified in a man aged 50-60 years who received an inactivated influenza vaccine. Donor details come from another sample of the same person, matched by shared clones. Recombination connected TRBV29-1 to TRBJ1-1, and 7 junctional nucleotides match TRBD1. The sample in question was PBMCs from blood, obtained roughly 45 days after vaccination. The sequenced DNA: TGCAGCGTCGAACCGGGACAGTTGAACACTGAAGCTTTCTTT. Translated, it gives CSVEPGQLNTEAFF. The full variable domain, completed from the reference TRBV29-1 and TRBJ1-1 proteins outside the CDR3, reads SAVISQKPSRDICQRGTSLTIQCQVDSQVTMMFWYRQQPGQSLTLIATANQGSEATYESGFVIDKFPISRPNLTFSTLTVSNMSPEDSSIYLCSVEPGQLNTEAFFGQGTRLTVV.